The 17 T cell receptor beta chains in this list originate from one sample, sequenced in a study of PD-1 blockade in classical Hodgkin lymphoma. Time point specified: newly diagnosed, previously untreated cHL patient sample. Magnetic depletion of unwanted cells isolated CD4+ T cells from thawed PBMCs. The method was immunoSEQ multiplex PCR; TCRdb's version includes in-frame clones alone and lacks a portion of them. Here the sample spans about 32,000 clones, roughly 90% being singletons. The specimen sequenced was CD4+ T cells from blood. The source is a human donor with classical Hodgkin lymphoma.

This chain joins TRBV19 and TRBJ2-5, with D possibly called TRBD1 or TRBD2 (6 bases each). CDR3 size: 13 residues. V was pared by 6 bases and J by 5 bases, with 13 bases between. The germline V gene encodes CDR1 LNHDA and CDR2 SQIVND (reference sequence). This CDR3 is CASSPTGRETQYF. DNA of the CDR3: TGTGCCAGTAGCCCAACAGGGAGGGAGACCCAGTACTTC.

This chain links TRBV5-1 with TRBJ1-1, with D possibly being TRBD1 (6 bases). Germline CDR1 and CDR2: SGHRS and YFSETQ. The CDR3 runs to 13 residues. Trimming shortened V by 2 bases and J by 4 bases, and 9 bases separated the two germline ends. The CDR3 bases are TGCGCCAGCAGCTTTCAAGGGGGCACTGAAGCTTTCTTT. Translating it yields CASSFQGGTEAFF.

This chain uses TRBV10-3 with TRBJ1-2; TRBD1 matches 9 bases. Germline CDR1 and CDR2: ENHRY and SYGVKD. V lost 5 bases and J lost 9; bases outside the gene matches: 13. This CDR3 region has 15 residues. The CDR3 DNA is TGTGCCATCAGTAACGGACAGGGGAAATTAAATCGCTACACCTTC. Amino acids: CAISNGQGKLNRYTF.

The chain recombines TRBV7-2 with TRBJ2-7; the D gene is possibly TRBD2 (5 bases). There are 13 residues in the CDR3. Deletions cut 1 base from V and 3 bases from J, with 7 bases between. Germline V gene lookup returns CDR1 SGHTA and CDR2 FQGNSA. The CDR3 region has the DNA TGTGCCAGCAGCTTAGGACGGGACTACGAGCAGTACGTC. It encodes CASSLGRDYEQYV.

The chain joins TRBV2 to TRBJ2-1; 11 bases are a match to TRBD2. The junction had 9 bases not matched to a gene; V was cut back by 3 bases and J by 8 bases. In germline, CDR1 is SNHLY, CDR2 FYNNEI. The CDR3 covers 16 residues. The CDR3 coding sequence is TGTGCCAGCAGTGAGGGACTAGCGGTGGATAGGGATGAGCAGTTCTTC. This sequence encodes CASSEGLAVDRDEQFF.

This chain links TRBV6-5 with TRBJ2-2; D may match TRBD1 or TRBD2 (5 bases each). CDR3 size: 13 residues. Between the trimmed V and J ends, which lost 7 bases and 4 bases, there was a span of 10 bases. CDR1 is MNHEY, CDR2 SVGAGI, per germline. The CDR3 nucleotides are TGTGCCAGCATCAGGGAGTCCACCGGGGAGCTGTTTTTT. This codes for CASIRESTGELFF.

The chain couples TRBV5-1 to TRBJ1-3; no clear D gene. The V gene lost 0 bases and the J gene lost 0 bases, with 10 bases spanning the gap. The CDR3 has 16 amino acids. The V gene's germline CDR1 is SGHRS and CDR2 YFSETQ. The DNA of the CDR3 is TGCGCCAGCAGCTTGGATCCCCAGAACTCTGGAAACACCATATATTTT. Encoded protein: CASSLDPQNSGNTIYF.

This chain joins TRBV7-2 and TRBJ2-5; 8 nucleotides match TRBD2. V gave up 5 bases and J gave up 3 bases; unmatched junction bases: 2. Germline V CDR1 and CDR2: SGHTA, FQGNSA. The CDR3 has 13 residues. CDR3 residues: CASSTSGKETQYF. CDR3 bases: TGTGCCAGCAGCACTAGCGGAAAAGAGACCCAGTACTTC.

Note on this clone: Germline and junction disagree at one end, which may indicate a read error. The V and J genes are TRBV9 and TRBJ2-5; D tentatively reads TRBD1 or TRBD2 (5 bases each). Germline V lookup: CDR1 SGDLS, CDR2 YYNGEE. The CDR3 runs to 14 residues. The CDR3 protein is CASSDRDPQGTQYF. CDR3 sequence (DNA): TGTGCCAGCAGCGACCGGGACCCGCAAGGGACCCAGTACTTC.

This chain uses TRBV30 with TRBJ1-5; 9 nucleotides align to TRBD1. Germline V gene sequence: CDR1 GTSNPN, CDR2 SVGIG (reference sequence). The junction had 4 bases not matched to a gene; V was cut back by 1 base and J by 3 bases. The CDR3 spans 15 residues. The DNA of the CDR3 is TGTGCCTGGAGTGAGGGACAGGGCGCCAATCAGCCCCAGCATTTT. Protein product: CAWSEGQGANQPQHF.

This clone was observed once. The V call is TRBV28, the J call TRBJ2-1, with D uncertain. The CDR3 covers 16 residues. The ends were cut back, 5 bases at V and 4 bases at J, with 18 bases in the middle. Germline assignment: CDR1 MDHEN and CDR2 SYDVKM. The CDR3 sequence: CASSLLGPNLYNEQFF. The CDR3, as DNA: TGTGCCAGCAGTCTTTTGGGCCCCAACTTATACAATGAGCAGTTCTTC.

The chain is built from TRBV7-7 and TRBJ2-3; D perhaps matches TRBD2 (5 bases). The CDR3 is made up of 15 amino acids. Germline assignment: CDR1 SSHAT and CDR2 FNYEAQ (reference sequence). Deletions cut 3 bases from V and 0 bases from J, with 10 bases between. The CDR3 DNA sequence: TGTGCCAGCAGCTTGAGCGGTACTAGCACAGATACGCAGTATTTT. Amino acid sequence: CASSLSGTSTDTQYF.

The rearrangement uses TRBV5-4 and TRBJ2-7, with TRBD2 matching over 7 bases. Germline V CDR1 and CDR2: SGHNT, YYREEE (reference sequence). J was trimmed by 4 bases and V by 3 bases; bases with no gene match: 10. This CDR3 is built from 15 residues. CDR3 in amino acids: CASSWSTSSVYEQYF. The CDR3 DNA is TGTGCCAGCAGCTGGTCGACTAGCTCCGTTTACGAGCAGTACTTC.

The J gene is TRBJ2-2, the V gene TRBV18; the D call may be TRBD1 or TRBD2 (5 bases each). CDR3 length: 17 amino acids. V was trimmed by 3 bases and J by 1 base, leaving 15 bases between them. CDR1 KGHSH and CDR2 LQKENI come from the germline V gene. The CDR3 region is CASSPPTGQGNTGELFF. In DNA, the CDR3 is TGTGCCAGCTCACCTCCAACGGGGCAGGGGAACACCGGGGAGCTGTTTTTT.

Concerning this clone: The junction differs from germline at one of its ends, possibly a read error. The rearrangement joins TRBV7-7 to TRBJ1-4; D unresolved. Germline CDR1 and CDR2: SSHAT and FNYEAQ (reference sequence). This CDR3 region has 17 residues. The CDR3: CASSLGPGPVVGEKLFF. Here the CDR3 DNA reads TGTGCTAGCAGCTTAGGTCCAGGCCCCGTTGTTGGTGAAAAACTGTTTTTT. Full variable domain (rest looked up from reference TRBV7-7 and TRBJ1-4): GAGVSQSPRYKVTKRGQDVTLRCDPISSHATLYWYQQALGQGPEFLTYFNYEAQPDKSGLPSDRFSAERPEGSISTLTIQRTEQRDSAMYRCASSLGPGPVVGEKLFFGSGTQLSVL.

CDR3 sequence reads: CASSFLAGINDEQFF. CDR3 nucleotides: TGCGCCAGCAGCTTTCTGGCGGGAATAAACGATGAGCAGTTCTTC. V usage is TRBV5-1 and J usage is TRBJ2-1, with a weak D call TRBD2 (6 bases). V lost 2 bases, J lost 8 bases, and 17 bases lay in between. Germline V CDR1 and CDR2: SGHRS, YFSETQ. The CDR3 covers 15 residues.

The chain joins TRBV21-1 to TRBJ2-7. TRBV21-1 is recorded as a pseudogene. The CDR3 length is 20 residues. The DNA of the CDR3 is TGTGCCAGCAGCAAAGGGAGGCAGGGCACTATCAACTCACCCTCCTACGAGCAGTACGTC. This translates into CASSKGRQGTINSPSYEQYV.